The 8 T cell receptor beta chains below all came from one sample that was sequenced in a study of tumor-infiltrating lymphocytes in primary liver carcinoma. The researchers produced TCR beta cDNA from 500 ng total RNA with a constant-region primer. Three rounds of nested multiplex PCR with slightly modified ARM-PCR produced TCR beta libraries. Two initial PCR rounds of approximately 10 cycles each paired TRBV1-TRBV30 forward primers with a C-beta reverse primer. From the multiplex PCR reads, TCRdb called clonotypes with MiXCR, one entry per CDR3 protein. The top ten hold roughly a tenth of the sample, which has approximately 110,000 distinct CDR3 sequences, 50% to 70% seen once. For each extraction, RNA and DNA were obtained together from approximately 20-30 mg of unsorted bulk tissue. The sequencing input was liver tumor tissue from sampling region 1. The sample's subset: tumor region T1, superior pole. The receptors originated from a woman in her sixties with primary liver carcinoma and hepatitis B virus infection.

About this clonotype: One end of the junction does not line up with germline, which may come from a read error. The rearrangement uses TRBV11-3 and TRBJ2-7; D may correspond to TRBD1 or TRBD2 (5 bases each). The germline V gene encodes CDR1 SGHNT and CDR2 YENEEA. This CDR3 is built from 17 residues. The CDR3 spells CVSSLGRGRGKMDEQYF. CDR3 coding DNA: TGTGTCAGCAGCTTAGGTCGGGGAAGGGGAAAAATGGATGAGCAGTACTTC. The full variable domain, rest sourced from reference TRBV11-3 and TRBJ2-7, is EAGVVQSPRYKIIEKKQPVAFWCNPISGHNTLYWYLQNLGQGPELLIRYENEEAVDDSQLPKDRFSAERLKGVDSTLKIQPAELGDSAVYLCVSSLGRGRGKMDEQYFGPGTRLTVT.

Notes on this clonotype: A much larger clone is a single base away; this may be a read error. CDR3 coding DNA: TGTGCCGGCAGTGAAGCGCATGGACAGGTCCTCCAGGGCTACACCTTC. Protein product: CAGSEAHGQVLQGYTF. This chain links TRBV6-6 with TRBJ1-2; 7 bases align to TRBD1. The CDR3 runs to 16 residues. Germline CDR1 MNHNY, CDR2 SVGAGI (reference sequence).

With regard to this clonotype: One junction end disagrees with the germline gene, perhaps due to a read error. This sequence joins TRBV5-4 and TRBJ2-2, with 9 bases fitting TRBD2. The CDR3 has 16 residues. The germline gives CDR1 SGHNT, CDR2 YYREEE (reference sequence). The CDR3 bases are TGTGCCAGTAGCTTCGGCGGGAGGGGGAACACCGGGGAGCTGTTTTTT. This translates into CASSFGGRGNTGELFF.

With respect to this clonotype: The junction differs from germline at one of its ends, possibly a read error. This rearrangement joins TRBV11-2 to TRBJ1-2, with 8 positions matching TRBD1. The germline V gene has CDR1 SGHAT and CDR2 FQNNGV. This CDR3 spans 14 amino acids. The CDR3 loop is CASRPDRDWGGYNF. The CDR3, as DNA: TGTGCCAGCAGGCCGGACAGGGACTGGGGCGGCTATAACTTC.

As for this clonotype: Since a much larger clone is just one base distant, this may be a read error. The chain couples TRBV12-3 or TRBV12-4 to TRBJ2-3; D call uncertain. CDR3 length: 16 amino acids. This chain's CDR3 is CTSSFFRNVAADTQYF. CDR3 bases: TGTACCAGCAGTTTTTTTAGGAACGTAGCTGCAGATACGCAGTATTTT.

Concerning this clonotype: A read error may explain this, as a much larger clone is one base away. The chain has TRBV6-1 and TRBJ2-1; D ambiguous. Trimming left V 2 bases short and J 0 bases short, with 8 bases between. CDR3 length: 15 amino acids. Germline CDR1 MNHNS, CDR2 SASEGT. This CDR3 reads CASSELVGSYNEQFF. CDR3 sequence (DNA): TGTGCCAGCAGTGAACTAGTGGGCTCCTACAATGAGCAGTTCTTC.

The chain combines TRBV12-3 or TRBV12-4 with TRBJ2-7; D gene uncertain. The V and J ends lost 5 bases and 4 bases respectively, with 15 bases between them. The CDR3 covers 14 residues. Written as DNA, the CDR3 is TGTGCCAGCAGTCAGGACCTGTTAACATACGAGCAGTACTTC. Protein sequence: CASSQDLLTYEQYF.

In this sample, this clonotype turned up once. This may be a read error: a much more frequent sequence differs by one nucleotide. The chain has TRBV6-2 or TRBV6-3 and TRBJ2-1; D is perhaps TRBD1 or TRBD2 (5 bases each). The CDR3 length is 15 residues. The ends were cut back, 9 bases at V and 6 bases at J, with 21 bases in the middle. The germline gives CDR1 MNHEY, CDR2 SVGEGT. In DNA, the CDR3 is TGTGCCAGTTGGGGGTACTCATCGCACTGCAATGAGCAGTTCTTC. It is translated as CASWGYSSHCNEQFF.